This T cell receptor (beta chain) was recorded in a study of cytomegalovirus exposure and HLA in healthy donors. Notes on the study in general: A missense DCLRE1C variant was associated with V- and J-gene trimming of TCR beta chains in a later analysis, and an independent cohort replicated the association. Cytomegalovirus status, reportedly, was diagnosed with high specificity and sensitivity by the classifier. CMV serostatus alone was available as immune exposure information.

PCR involved 60 Vbeta and 13 Jbeta primers. Some clones are missing from TCRdb's copy, which holds only in-frame ones; the method was immunoSEQ multiplex PCR. The sample records approximately 210,000 clones, about three quarters being singletons. Donors likely had unrecorded immune exposures despite being nominally healthy when sampled. Germline V CDR1 and CDR2: SGHTA, FQGNSA. The CDR3 has 11 amino acids. Trimming cost V 6 bases and J 6 bases, with 7 bases left between them. In its sample, this clone was seen once. Its specificity is not known. Sequenced material: PBMCs. The rearrangement uses TRBV7-2 and TRBJ2-3, with D unclear. The TCR originated in a woman in her forties in good health and CMV-seronegative. The CDR3 here is CASRNGDTQYF. In DNA, the CDR3 is TGTGCCAGCAGGAACGGTGATACGCAGTATTTT. Complete variable domain (other parts from reference TRBV7-2 and TRBJ2-3): GAGVSQSPSNKVTEKGKDVELRCDPISGHTALYWYRQSLGQGLEFLIYFQGNSAPDKSGLPSDRFSAERTGGSVSTLTIQRTQQEDSAVYLCASRNGDTQYFGPGTRLTVL.